A single TCR beta chain is shown here with its context. These data belong to a study of blood T cell repertoires in COVID-19. Across the study: Sites across the United States, Italy and Spain contributed samples from acute and convalescent COVID-19.

V lost 2 bases to trimming and J lost 3 bases; unmatched junction nucleotides: 4. Germline V lookup: CDR1 SGHNT, CDR2 YYREEE (reference sequence). The CDR3 totals 14 residues. In the authors' workflow: Amplification from reference gene primers served as the basis for estimated nucleated cell counts. Produced via immunoSEQ multiplex PCR; TCRdb's table is partial and in-frame only. For V, J and clone size, that table is used; D and trimming come from the DNA. The sample has around 76,000 clones; 91% are singletons. This sequence joins TRBV5-4 and TRBJ1-1; TRBD1 matches 7 bases. The source material was peripheral blood. The receptor's source is a human donor in a cohort sampled during active COVID-19. The CDR3 DNA reads TGTGCCAGCAGCTTCGACAGGGAGGACACTGAAGCTTTCTTT. This gives the protein CASSFDREDTEAFF. Looking up the rest from reference TRBV5-4 and TRBJ1-1 gives the full variable domain: ETGVTQSPTHLIKTRGQQVTLRCSSQSGHNTVSWYQQALGQGPQFIFQYYREEENGRGNFPPRFSGLQFPNYSSELNVNALELDDSALYLCASSFDREDTEAFFGQGTRLTVV.